The 8 T cell receptor beta chains presented below share a single source sample, sequenced in a study of molecular identifiers for immune sequencing clone quantification. TCRdb re-analysed the PCR reads in MiXCR, keeping a single row per CDR3 protein. Found here are tens of thousands of distinct CDR3 sequences, 15% to 20% of them singletons; the top ten hold about 1.5%. The sequenced sample consisted of naive CD8+ T cells from blood, with Jurkat cell RNA spiked in. Subset: FACS-sorted CD8+CD4-CCR7+CD45RA+ naive T cells. All receptors derive from a human donor in good health. Some libraries in this study had Jurkat cell RNA spiked in.

At least ten counts were recorded for this clonotype. The chain recombines TRBV7-6 with TRBJ2-7; D is possibly TRBD2 (5 bases). The CDR3 covers 14 residues. The V end was cut by 5 bases, the J end by 2 bases, with 13 bases between. Germline CDR1 reads SGHVS; CDR2 reads FNYEAQ. The CDR3 is CASSPTQRTYEQYF. Written as DNA, the CDR3 is TGTGCCAGCAGCCCTACGCAGCGGACCTACGAGCAGTACTTC.

This clonotype was detected a few times. This may come from a read error, since a much larger clone is one base off. This chain links TRBV30 with TRBJ1-2, with TRBD1 as a possible D gene (5 bases). Between the trimmed V and J ends, which lost 1 base and 8 bases, there was a span of 11 bases. The CDR3 is made up of 12 amino acids. Germline values: CDR1 GTSNPN, CDR2 SVGIG (reference sequence). CDR3 nucleotides: TGTGCCTGGAGTGACGGGGGGTCCGGCTACACCTTC. Translating it yields CAWSDGGSGYTF.

This sequence joins TRBV12-2 and TRBJ2-5; the table calls TRBD2, which could not be checked here. TRBV12-2 is described as a pseudogene. This CDR3 is 23 amino acids long. Here the CDR3 DNA reads TGTGCAAGTCGCTTCAGCCCTGAACGCGAACCTCCCTATGTTTCAGGGCCCCAAGAGACCCAGTACTTC. Residues: CASRFSPEREPPYVSGPQETQYF.

This clonotype was counted ten times or more. The chain has TRBV7-8 and TRBJ1-2; D uncertain. Germline V gives CDR1 SGHVS, CDR2 FQNEAQ. This CDR3 comprises 17 residues. Trimming shortened V by 0 bases and J by 1 base, and 15 bases separated the two germline ends. The CDR3 bases are TGTGCCAGCAGCTTAGCGGGAACAAACTACCGTAACTATGGCTACACCTTC. Encoded protein: CASSLAGTNYRNYGYTF. Together with reference TRBV7-8 and TRBJ1-2, the CDR3 gives the full variable domain: GAGVSQSPRYKVAKRGQDVALRCDPISGHVSLFWYQQALGQGPEFLTYFQNEAQLDKSGLPSDRFFAERPEGSVSTLKIQRTQQEDSAVYLCASSLAGTNYRNYGYTFGSGTRLTVV.

Points on this clonotype: It may be a read error: a sequence one base away is much more abundant. The chain is built from TRBV29-1 and TRBJ2-5; possible D gene TRBD2, 5 bases. V lost 0 bases and J lost 7, with 12 bases in between. The CDR3 length is 13 residues. The germline gives CDR1 SQVTM, CDR2 ANQGSEA. In DNA, the CDR3 is TGCAGCGTTGAAGAGGGGAGCCCAGGGACCCAGTACTTC. Amino acids: CSVEEGSPGTQYF.

This clonotype was seen once. A clone one base away is much larger, so this may be a read error. The chain is built from TRBV13 and TRBJ1-2; 8 bases are shared with TRBD1. The junction had 11 bases not matched to a gene; V was cut back by 6 bases and J by 5 bases. This CDR3 region has 15 residues. Germline lookup yields CDR1 PRHDT and CDR2 FYEKMQ (reference sequence). CDR3 nucleotides: TGTGCCAGCAGACAAGGACAGGGCCCCCTTTATGGCTACACCTTC. This translates into CASRQGQGPLYGYTF.

This clonotype was seen repeatedly, ten times or more. This sequence joins TRBV5-4 and TRBJ2-3; no clear D. V lost 0 bases, J lost 2 bases, and 10 bases lay in between. The germline gives CDR1 SGHNT, CDR2 YYREEE (reference sequence). CDR3 length equals 15 residues. This CDR3 is CASSLGASDTDTQYF. The CDR3 nucleotides read TGTGCCAGCAGCTTGGGGGCTAGTGACACAGATACGCAGTATTTT.

This clonotype occurred many times. The J gene is TRBJ2-5, the V gene TRBV12-3 or TRBV12-4; no definite D call. The CDR3 spans 12 residues. V lost 3 bases to trimming and J lost 4 bases, with 6 bases between them. Here the CDR3 reads CASSFLGETQYF. The CDR3 DNA is TGTGCCAGCAGTTTTCTGGGAGAGACCCAGTACTTC.